Listed below are T cell receptor beta chains from one sample, sequenced in a study of shared clonotypes between healthy human individuals. Sequencing was performed with immunoSEQ multiplex PCR; in TCRdb, only in-frame clones are kept and a portion is missing. The profile covers 950,000 to 1,100,000 clones, with around 74% appearing a single time and about 1.5% taken by the ten largest. Sequenced input: memory CD4+ T cells sorted from blood. The receptor set was obtained from a man aged 18 to 29 in good health. CDR3s include the opening cysteine and the closing phenylalanine or tryptophan. Each record gives: CDR3 DNA, CDR3 protein, V gene, D gene, clone size, J gene. The D gene is left open where the match is weak. The size entry is marked missing in some rows and otherwise reads once, few, many or a size class.

CDR3nt: TGCGCCAGCAGCGATAGGGGCGGACAGGGGGCAATGCTAGGTGAAGCTTTCTTT
CDR3aa: CASSDRGGQGAMLGEAFF
v_gene: TRBV10-2
d_gene: TRBD1
abundance: NA
j_gene: TRBJ1-1

CDR3nt: TGTGCCAGCAGTGATCTATCCTACGAGCAGTACTTC
CDR3aa: CASSDLSYEQYF
v_gene: TRBV25-1
d_gene: NA
abundance: once
j_gene: TRBJ2-7

CDR3nt: TGTGCCAGCAGTTTCGGAAAAGCCGGTCAGGAAAAACTGTTTTTT
CDR3aa: CASSFGKAGQEKLFF
v_gene: TRBV28
d_gene: NA
abundance: NA
j_gene: TRBJ1-4

CDR3nt: TGTGCCAGCAGCTTAGGCGGTCCGGGACAGGACCCAAAACTGTTTTTT
CDR3aa: CASSLGGPGQDPKLFF
v_gene: TRBV11-2
d_gene: TRBD1
abundance: few
j_gene: TRBJ1-4

CDR3nt: TGCGCCAGCAGCTTAGACAGATACACAGATACGCAGTATTTT
CDR3aa: CASSLDRYTDTQYF
v_gene: TRBV5-1
d_gene: NA
abundance: NA
j_gene: TRBJ2-3

CDR3nt: TGTGCCAGCAGCGAAATCTACGAGCAGTACTTC
CDR3aa: CASSEIYEQYF
v_gene: TRBV2
d_gene: NA
abundance: many
j_gene: TRBJ2-7

CDR3nt: TGTGCCAGCTCACCGGAAGGGTTGAGGGGCTACACCTTC
CDR3aa: CASSPEGLRGYTF
v_gene: TRBV18
d_gene: NA
abundance: NA
j_gene: TRBJ1-2

CDR3nt: TGCGCCAGCAGCCAAGCGCTTCAGGGGACCGGGGAGCTGTTTTTT
CDR3aa: CASSQALQGTGELFF
v_gene: TRBV4-1
d_gene: NA
abundance: NA
j_gene: TRBJ2-2

CDR3nt: TGCAGCGTTAGGAAGGCGGAAGAGACCCAGTACTTC
CDR3aa: CSVRKAEETQYF
v_gene: TRBV29-1
d_gene: NA
abundance: few
j_gene: TRBJ2-5

CDR3nt: TGTGCCTGCGACACGCTACCCTACGAGCAGTACTTC
CDR3aa: CACDTLPYEQYF
v_gene: TRBV30
d_gene: NA
abundance: NA
j_gene: TRBJ2-7

CDR3nt: TGTGCCAGCAGTTTAGCTCCTTGGCCAGGGCCCCGGGGGGCCAACGTCCTGACTTTC
CDR3aa: CASSLAPWPGPRGANVLTF
v_gene: TRBV27
d_gene: NA
abundance: NA
j_gene: TRBJ2-6